What follows are 14 T cell receptor beta chains derived from one specimen sequenced in a study of somatic mutations in cytotoxic T cells in rheumatoid arthritis (dated by TCRdb to the late 2010s). Receptors were amplified or captured by the immunoSEQ multiplex PCR assay. The immuneACCESS repertoire file appears here via TCRdb, limited to in-frame rearrangements. These files lack a portion of the clones; in checked studies, under half of the deficit traces to unresolved V genes, and the cause of the others is not known. Here the sample has 19,000 or so clones; 70% to 75% occur a single time. The top ten constitute 20% to 25% of the sample. Sequenced: CD8+ T cells sorted from blood. The receptors derive from a woman between 55 and 75 years old in good health.

J is TRBJ2-2 and V is TRBV9, with D unclear. Looked up from germline, CDR1 is SGDLS and CDR2 is YYNGEE. This CDR3 region has 11 residues. V lost 0 bases and J lost 7, with 1 base in between. The CDR3 sequence is CASSVGGELFF. Written as DNA, the CDR3 is TGTGCCAGCAGCGTAGGCGGGGAGCTGTTTTTT.

V usage is TRBV9 and J usage is TRBJ2-1; D is perhaps TRBD2 (5 bases). V gave up 1 base and J gave up 12 bases, with 14 bases separating them. The CDR3 runs to 13 residues. Germline V CDR1 and CDR2: SGDLS, YYNGEE. The CDR3 DNA sequence: TGTGCCAGCAGCGTACAGGAGGAGATGGTGCAGTTCTTC. Its protein is CASSVQEEMVQFF.

This clone showed up just once. The V call is TRBV2, the J call TRBJ2-7; D might be TRBD2 (5 bases). CDR3 size: 12 residues. The germline V and J ends were trimmed by 7 bases and 3 bases, with 10 bases remaining between them. Germline CDR1 is SNHLY and CDR2 is FYNNEI. Here the CDR3 DNA reads TGTGCCAGCATAACTAGAATCTACGAGCAGTACTTC. Its protein is CASITRIYEQYF.

The gene calls are TRBV11-2 and TRBJ2-1; TRBD2 is a possible D gene (6 bases). The germline CDR1 and CDR2 sequences are SGHAT and FQNNGV. Trimming removed 5 bases from V and 2 bases from J, with 19 bases in between. The CDR3 sequence is 17 residues long. CDR3 region: CASSLPPGLRPYNEQFF. Written as DNA, the CDR3 is TGTGCCAGCAGCCTACCTCCGGGACTCCGACCCTACAATGAGCAGTTCTTC.

The chain is built from TRBV9 and TRBJ1-1; D might be TRBD1 (5 bases). The length of the CDR3 is 14 residues. Germline assignment: CDR1 SGDLS and CDR2 YYNGEE. The V and J ends lost 0 bases and 3 bases respectively, with 9 bases between them. CDR3 sequence: CASSVDGGDTEAFF. The CDR3 DNA reads as TGTGCCAGCAGCGTAGATGGGGGTGACACTGAAGCTTTCTTT.

This clone showed up just a few times. This sequence joins TRBV18 and TRBJ2-7; no clear D gene. The CDR3 is 14 amino acids. Trimming left V 8 bases short and J 3 bases short, with 17 bases between. CDR1 is KGHSH and CDR2 is LQKENI in the germline V gene. CDR3 in DNA: TGTGCCAGCAGAGCGACCAGCCTGATCTACGAGCAGTACTTC. As protein: CASRATSLIYEQYF.

The V gene is TRBV25-1, the J gene TRBJ1-1, with D possibly being TRBD1 (6 bases). Germline V gene data show CDR1 as MGHDK and CDR2 as SYGVNS. This CDR3 is 15 amino acids long. V gave up 6 bases and J gave up 2 bases, with 16 bases separating them. The CDR3 reads CASRPLQGTNTEAFF. The CDR3 nucleotides read TGTGCCAGCAGACCCCTACAGGGAACTAACACTGAAGCTTTCTTT.

J is TRBJ1-2 and V is TRBV5-4; no firm D call. Germline V CDR1 and CDR2: SGHNT, YYREEE (reference sequence). V was pared by 0 bases and J by 8 bases, with 14 bases between. The CDR3 consists of 14 residues. The CDR3, as DNA: TGTGCCAGCAGCTTGGACCTGGCCCAGACGGGCTACACCTTC. As protein: CASSLDLAQTGYTF. Combining the CDR3 with reference TRBV5-4 and TRBJ1-2 gives the whole variable domain ETGVTQSPTHLIKTRGQQVTLRCSSQSGHNTVSWYQQALGQGPQFIFQYYREEENGRGNFPPRFSGLQFPNYSSELNVNALELDDSALYLCASSLDLAQTGYTFGSGTRLTVV.

The rearrangement uses TRBV19 and TRBJ2-2; 7 positions agree with TRBD1. The CDR3 runs 15 residues. Trimming removed 2 bases from V and 1 base from J; junction bases left unmatched: 1. The V gene's germline CDR1 is LNHDA and CDR2 SQIVND (reference sequence). The CDR3 loop is CASSIRQGNTGELFF. The DNA for the CDR3 is TGTGCCAGTAGTATAAGACAGGGGAACACCGGGGAGCTGTTTTTT.

The rearrangement links TRBV7-9 to TRBJ1-5, with D possibly matching TRBD1 (6 bases). Germline V CDR1 and CDR2: SEHNR, FQNEAQ (reference sequence). The CDR3 has 13 amino acids. The V and J ends lost 1 base and 8 bases respectively, with 9 bases between them. The CDR3 loop is CASSLEGGKPQHF. In DNA, the CDR3 is TGTGCCAGCAGCTTAGAGGGGGGAAAGCCCCAGCATTTT.

The V call is TRBV11-2, the J call TRBJ1-1; D gene ambiguous. The CDR3 runs to 14 residues. V gave up 0 bases and J gave up 4 bases, with 9 bases separating them. Germline-derived CDR1 and CDR2 are SGHAT and FQNNGV. The chain's CDR3 is CASSLDLVGTEAFF. CDR3 DNA sequence: TGTGCCAGCAGCTTAGATCTCGTAGGCACTGAAGCTTTCTTT.

This clone was observed a few times. The chain uses TRBV9 and TRBJ1-1; D is ambiguous. CDR3 length equals 15 residues. Looked up from germline, CDR1 is SGDLS and CDR2 is YYNGEE. With 3 bases removed from V and 0 bases from J, the gap between germline ends came to 12 bases. CDR3 sequence reads: CASSADPDMNTEAFF. The CDR3 coding sequence is TGTGCCAGCAGCGCGGACCCCGACATGAACACTGAAGCTTTCTTT.

This chain joins TRBV19 and TRBJ1-1; 8 bases are a match to TRBD1. The ends lost 7 bases at V and 1 base at J; junction bases unmatched: 14. The germline V gene has CDR1 LNHDA and CDR2 SQIVND (reference sequence). The CDR3 has 17 amino acids. CDR3 bases: TGTGCCAGTAACTCATTCCCAACCGGGACAGGGAACACTGAAGCTTTCTTT. Its translation is CASNSFPTGTGNTEAFF.

This clone was counted only a few times. J is TRBJ1-1 and V is TRBV5-6; the D is unclear. Germline values: CDR1 SGHDT, CDR2 YYEEEE. V lost 4 bases and J lost 1, with 8 bases in between. The CDR3 consists of 13 residues. The CDR3 reads CASSTPGNTEAFF. CDR3 in DNA: TGTGCCAGCAGCACCCCGGGGAACACTGAAGCTTTCTTT.